Listed here is a single T cell receptor (beta chain). This CDR3 is built from 17 residues. Trimming removed 3 bases from V and 0 bases from J, with 14 bases in between. Germline CDR1 and CDR2: LNHDA and SQIVND (reference sequence). The entry originates in a study of OX40 agonist ivuxolimab in advanced cancers. Sequencing used immunoSEQ multiplex PCR; TCRdb keeps in-frame clones, though not all of them. The sample has around 60,000 clones, approximately 91% seen once. The gene calls are TRBV19 and TRBJ1-4, with D perhaps TRBD1 (6 bases). The sequence was obtained from an adult with an advanced solid tumor such as melanoma, head and neck, liver or kidney cancer. The sequences come from CD4+ or CD8+ T cells sorted from blood, collected in a trial of the OX40 agonist ivuxolimab. CDR3 coding DNA: TGTGCCAGTAGTATCATTGGGGGCCCTGCAACTAATGAAAAACTGTTTTTT. This sequence encodes CASSIIGGPATNEKLFF. Full variable domain (missing parts from reference TRBV19 and TRBJ1-4): DGGITQSPKYLFRKEGQNVTLSCEQNLNHDAMYWYRQDPGQGLRLIYYSQIVNDFQKGDIAEGYSVSREKKESFPLTVTSAQKNPTAFYLCASSIIGGPATNEKLFFGSGTQLSVL.